The present entry profiles one T cell receptor beta chain with its context. Germline assignment: CDR1 SGHNT and CDR2 YENEEA. Deletions cut 5 bases from V and 5 bases from J, with 11 bases between. The CDR3 consists of 13 residues. With random hexamers, reverse transcription was performed on about 0.5 to 1 ug of RNA. Multiplex immunoSEQ PCR targeted 54 Vbeta and 13 Jbeta TCR beta segments. Each CDR3 protein gets one entry after TCRdb re-called the immunoSEQ multiplex PCR reads with MiXCR. The sample consists of over 100,000 distinct CDR3 sequences, roughly 97% of them appearing once. Peripheral blood CD8+ and CD4+ T cells were profiled by TCR beta sequencing. TEMRA cells were FACS-enriched, with CD8+ and CD4+ T cells isolated negatively. These data are taken from a study of CD8 T cells in Susac syndrome.

What was sequenced was CD4+ T cells from PBMCs. This receptor was taken from a human donor in good health. V usage is TRBV11-3 and J usage is TRBJ2-3, with D unresolved. CDR3 sequence: CASSISSGDTQYF. The CDR3 bases are TGTGCCAGCAGCATTAGCTCAGGAGATACGCAGTATTTT. Filled out from reference TRBV11-3 and TRBJ2-3, the complete variable domain reads EAGVVQSPRYKIIEKKQPVAFWCNPISGHNTLYWYLQNLGQGPELLIRYENEEAVDDSQLPKDRFSAERLKGVDSTLKIQPAELGDSAVYLCASSISSGDTQYFGPGTRLTVL.